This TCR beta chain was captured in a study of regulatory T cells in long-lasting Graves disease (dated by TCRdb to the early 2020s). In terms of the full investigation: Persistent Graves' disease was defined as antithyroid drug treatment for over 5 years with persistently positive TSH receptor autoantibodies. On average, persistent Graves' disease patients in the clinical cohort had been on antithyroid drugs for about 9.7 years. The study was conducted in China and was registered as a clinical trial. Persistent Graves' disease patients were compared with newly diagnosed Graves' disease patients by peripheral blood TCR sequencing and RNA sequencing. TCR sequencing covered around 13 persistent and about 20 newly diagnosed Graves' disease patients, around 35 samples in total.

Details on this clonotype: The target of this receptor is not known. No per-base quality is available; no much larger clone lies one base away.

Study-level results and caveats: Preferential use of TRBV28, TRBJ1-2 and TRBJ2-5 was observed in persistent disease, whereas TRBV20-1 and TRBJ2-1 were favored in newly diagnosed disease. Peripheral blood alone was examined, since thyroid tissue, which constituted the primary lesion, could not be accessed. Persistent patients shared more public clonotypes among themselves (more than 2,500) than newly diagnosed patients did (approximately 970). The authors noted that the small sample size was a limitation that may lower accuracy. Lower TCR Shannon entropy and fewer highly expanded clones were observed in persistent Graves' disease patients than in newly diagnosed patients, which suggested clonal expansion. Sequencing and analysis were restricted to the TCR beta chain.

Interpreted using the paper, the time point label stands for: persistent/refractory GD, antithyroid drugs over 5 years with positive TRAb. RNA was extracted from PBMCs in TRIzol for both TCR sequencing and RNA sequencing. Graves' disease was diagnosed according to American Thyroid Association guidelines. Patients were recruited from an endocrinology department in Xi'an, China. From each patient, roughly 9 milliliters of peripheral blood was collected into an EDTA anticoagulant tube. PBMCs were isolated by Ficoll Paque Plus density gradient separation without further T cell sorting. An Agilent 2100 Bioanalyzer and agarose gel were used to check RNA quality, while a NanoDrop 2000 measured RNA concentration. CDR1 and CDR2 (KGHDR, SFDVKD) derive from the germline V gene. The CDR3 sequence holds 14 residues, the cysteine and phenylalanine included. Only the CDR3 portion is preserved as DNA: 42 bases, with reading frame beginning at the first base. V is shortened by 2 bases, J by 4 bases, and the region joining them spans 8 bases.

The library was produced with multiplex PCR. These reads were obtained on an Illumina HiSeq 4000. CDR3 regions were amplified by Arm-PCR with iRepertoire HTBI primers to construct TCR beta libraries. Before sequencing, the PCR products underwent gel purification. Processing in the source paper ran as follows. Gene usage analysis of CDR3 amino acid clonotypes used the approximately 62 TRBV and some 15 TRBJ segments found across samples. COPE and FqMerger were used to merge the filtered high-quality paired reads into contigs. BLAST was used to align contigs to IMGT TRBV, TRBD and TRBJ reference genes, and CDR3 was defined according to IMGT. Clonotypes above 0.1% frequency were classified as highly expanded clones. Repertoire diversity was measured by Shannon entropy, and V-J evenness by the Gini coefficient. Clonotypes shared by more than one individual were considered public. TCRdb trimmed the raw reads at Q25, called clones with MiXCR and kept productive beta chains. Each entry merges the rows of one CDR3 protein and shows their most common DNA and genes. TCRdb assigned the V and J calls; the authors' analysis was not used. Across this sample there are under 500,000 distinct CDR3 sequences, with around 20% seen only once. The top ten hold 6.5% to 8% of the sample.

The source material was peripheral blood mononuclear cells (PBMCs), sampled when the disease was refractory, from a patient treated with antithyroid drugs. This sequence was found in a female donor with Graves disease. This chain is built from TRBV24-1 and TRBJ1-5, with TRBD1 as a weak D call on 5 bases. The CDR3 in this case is CATSDSWGNQPQHF. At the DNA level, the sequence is TGTGCCACCAGTGATTCATGGGGGAATCAGCCCCAGCATTTT.